The 32 T cell receptor beta chains in this list originate from one sample, sequenced in a study of T cells in Graves' hyperthyroidism and ophthalmopathy. Authors of the study amplified TCR beta CDR3 regions from RNA transcripts. During a first-round RT-PCR of the TCR CDR3, the HTBI primer set was used. In TCRdb, the multiplex PCR reads were re-called with MiXCR into one record per CDR3 protein. The sample shows approximately 600,000 distinct CDR3 sequences, around 21% of them seen only once. Sequences were obtained from blood. These receptors originate from a man aged 25-40 years with Graves' ophthalmopathy.

This sequence joins TRBV9 and TRBJ2-1; D remains unclear. This CDR3 has 11 amino acids. Trimming left V 0 bases short and J 15 bases short, with 10 bases between. The germline gives CDR1 SGDLS, CDR2 YYNGEE. CDR3 nucleotide sequence: TGTGCCAGCAGCGTAGGCCTAGACTTGTTCTTC. As protein: CASSVGLDLFF.

V is TRBV18 and J is TRBJ1-5; the D gene is possibly TRBD1 (5 bases). The CDR3 sequence is 16 residues long. Between the trimmed V and J ends, which lost 7 bases and 2 bases, there was a span of 18 bases. CDR1 and CDR2 from the germline V gene are KGHSH and LQKENI. The CDR3 is CASFLTGNQGNQPQHF. The CDR3 DNA is TGTGCCAGCTTTCTTACAGGTAATCAGGGCAATCAGCCCCAGCATTTT.

The chain employs TRBV15 and TRBJ1-3; 9 bases agree with TRBD1. V lost 4 bases, J lost 4 bases, and 5 bases stayed unmatched. From germline, CDR1 is LNHNV and CDR2 YYDKDF (reference sequence). This CDR3 contains 15 residues. CDR3 loop: CATSMGQGVGNTIYF. CDR3 sequence (DNA): TGTGCCACCAGCATGGGACAGGGAGTCGGAAACACCATATATTTT.

The chain employs TRBV9 and TRBJ1-1; D gene ambiguous. The CDR3 has 15 residues. The germline CDR1 and CDR2 sequences are SGDLS and YYNGEE. Trimming took off 0 bases at V and 1 base at J, with 10 bases between the two ends. CDR3 sequence: CASSVVPGPNTEAFF. The CDR3, as DNA: TGTGCCAGCAGCGTAGTCCCGGGCCCGAACACTGAAGCTTTCTTT.

The chain is built from TRBV20-1 and TRBJ2-2; 8 bases align to TRBD2. CDR1 DFQATT and CDR2 SNEGSKA come from the germline V gene (reference sequence). The CDR3 contains 13 residues. The CDR3 protein is CSASGGSTGELFF. DNA for the CDR3: TGCAGCGCTTCGGGGGGGAGCACCGGGGAGCTGTTTTTT.

The CDR3 coding sequence is TGCAGCGTACGGTGGGCGAACACCGGGGAGCTGTTTTTT. Its protein product is CSVRWANTGELFF. The chain links TRBV29-1 to TRBJ2-2; D remains unclear. V shed 6 bases and J shed 0 bases, with 8 bases lying between them. The CDR3 is made up of 13 amino acids. CDR1 SQVTM and CDR2 ANQGSEA come from the germline V gene.

The V and J genes are TRBV6-9 and TRBJ2-1; 8 bases align to TRBD1. V lost 4 bases to trimming and J lost 6 bases; unmatched junction nucleotides: 8. The CDR3 is made up of 15 amino acids. In germline, CDR1 is MNHGY, CDR2 SVAAGI. Here the CDR3 DNA reads TGTGCCAGCAGTTCGACAGGGGTCCCCCCCAATGAGCAGTTCTTC. Encoded protein: CASSSTGVPPNEQFF.

A few counts support this clonotype. This chain connects TRBV4-3 to TRBJ2-7; 9 bases match TRBD1. The length of the CDR3 is 16 residues. From germline, CDR1 is LGHNA and CDR2 YSLEER. Unmatched junction bases numbered 9, after V lost 0 bases and J lost 6 bases. The CDR3 coding sequence is TGCGCCAGCAGCCAAGATCTGGACAGGGGAGCACCCGAGCAGTACTTC. Translated, it gives CASSQDLDRGAPEQYF.

A few counts support this clonotype. This chain connects TRBV28 to TRBJ2-7, with 8 bases identical to TRBD1. V shed 5 bases, J shed 4 bases, and the junction held 10 bases outside the gene matches. Per germline, CDR1 MDHEN and CDR2 SYDVKM. The CDR3 is 15 amino acids. The CDR3 region has the DNA TGTGCCAGCAGTGATTTACCGGGACAGGTGTACGAGCAGTACTTC. It specifies CASSDLPGQVYEQYF.

V and J are TRBV12-3 or TRBV12-4 and TRBJ2-5, with 9 positions matching TRBD2. Losses at the gene ends were 6 bases for V and 5 bases for J; bases not matched to a gene: 10. The CDR3 contains 15 residues. CDR3 loop: CASRPNSGSGETQYF. For the CDR3, the DNA is TGTGCCAGCAGACCAAATAGCGGGAGCGGTGAGACCCAGTACTTC.

This clonotype was detected only a few times. V is TRBV19 and J is TRBJ1-1, with D perhaps matching TRBD1 (6 bases). Trimming left V 7 bases short and J 1 base short, with 13 bases between. This CDR3 is built from 14 residues. Germline V gives CDR1 LNHDA, CDR2 SQIVND (reference sequence). In nucleotides, the CDR3 is TGTGCCAGTACCTTCGGGACAACGAACACTGAAGCTTTCTTT. Translating it yields CASTFGTTNTEAFF.

This clonotype was picked up a small number of times. The chain carries TRBV7-8 and TRBJ2-2; the match to TRBD1 covers 7 bases. CDR1 is SGHVS, CDR2 FQNEAQ, per germline. J was trimmed by 4 bases and V by 3 bases; bases with no gene match: 8. The CDR3 has 16 amino acids. The DNA of the CDR3 is TGTGCCAGCAGCTTCCTGACAGGGAAGGGCACCGGGGAGCTGTTTTTT. Protein: CASSFLTGKGTGELFF.

The J gene is TRBJ1-2, the V gene TRBV11-2, with 11 positions matching TRBD1. V lost 5 bases to trimming and J lost 2 bases; unmatched junction nucleotides: 4. Germline V CDR1 and CDR2: SGHAT, FQNNGV. The CDR3 spans 15 residues. The CDR3 DNA reads as TGTGCCAGCAGCACCCGGACAGGGGGCAACTATGGCTACACCTTC. This codes for CASSTRTGGNYGYTF.

The genes are TRBV7-9 and TRBJ2-2; 9 nucleotides match TRBD2. CDR3 size: 18 residues. Per the germline V gene, CDR1 is SEHNR and CDR2 is FQNEAQ (reference sequence). J was trimmed by 5 bases and V by 4 bases; bases with no gene match: 14. In DNA form, the CDR3 reads TGTGCCAGCAGCTCCGTCCCCATTCGAGCGGGAGGAACCGGGGAGCTGTTTTTT. This sequence encodes CASSSVPIRAGGTGELFF.

The chain carries TRBV29-1 and TRBJ2-7; a possible D gene is TRBD1 (6 bases). The CDR3 sequence is 13 residues long. CDR1 and CDR2 (germline): SQVTM, ANQGSEA. V lost 6 bases, J lost 5 bases, and 17 bases lay in between. The CDR3 region is CSVEKGAGDEQYF. The CDR3 DNA sequence: TGCAGCGTCGAAAAAGGGGCAGGGGACGAGCAGTACTTC.

This clonotype was found many times. CDR3 DNA: TGTGCCAGCTCACCGGACAGCTCCTATAGCAATCAGCCCCAGCATTTT. It is translated as CASSPDSSYSNQPQHF. The V gene is TRBV18, the J gene TRBJ1-5, with D possibly TRBD1 on 6 matching bases. Deletions cut 3 bases from V and 0 bases from J, with 12 bases between. The germline CDR1 and CDR2 sequences are KGHSH and LQKENI. The CDR3 contains 16 residues.

The V and J genes are TRBV6-1 and TRBJ2-2; 7 bases align to TRBD2. The CDR3 extends over 15 amino acids. V was clipped by 5 bases and J by 6 bases; unmatched bases: 9. Germline V gene lookup returns CDR1 MNHNS and CDR2 SASEGT. In DNA, the CDR3 is TGTGCCAGCAGTTCCATCCCTAGCGGTTCCGGGGAGCTGTTTTTT. Translating it yields CASSSIPSGSGELFF.

In its sample, this clonotype was seen many times. The V call is TRBV6-5, the J call TRBJ2-1; 9 nucleotides line up with TRBD2. V was clipped by 6 bases and J by 5 bases; unmatched bases: 8. CDR1 and CDR2 from the germline V gene are MNHEY and SVGAGI. The CDR3 loop spans 15 amino acids. The CDR3 protein is CASSYQGTSHNEQFF. The CDR3 region has the DNA TGTGCCAGCAGCTACCAAGGGACTAGCCACAATGAGCAGTTCTTC.

In this sample, this clonotype turned up a few times. This clone may be a read error of a much larger clone one base away. The genes are TRBV20-1 and TRBJ1-1; no clear D. Between the trimmed V and J ends, which lost 6 bases and 7 bases, there was a span of 18 bases. The CDR3 contains 13 residues. Germline CDR1 DFQATT, CDR2 SNEGSKA (reference sequence). The CDR3 reads CSAVMARYIEAFF. Written as DNA, the CDR3 is TGCAGTGCCGTCATGGCTAGGTACATTGAAGCTTTCTTT.

The chain combines TRBV4-3 with TRBJ1-6; 7 bases align to TRBD1. The CDR3 consists of 17 residues. V shed 3 bases and J 0 bases; nucleotides not matched to a gene: 5. Germline values: CDR1 LGHNA, CDR2 YSLEER. In DNA form, the CDR3 reads TGCGCCAGCAGCCAGGGGACAGCTAGCTCCTATAATTCACCCCTCCACTTT. Encoded protein: CASSQGTASSYNSPLHF.

In its sample, this clonotype was seen many times. This rearrangement joins TRBV2 to TRBJ2-1; 7 positions match TRBD2. V lost 1 base and J lost 7; bases outside the gene matches: 10. The CDR3 totals 16 residues. Germline lookup yields CDR1 SNHLY and CDR2 FYNNEI. The CDR3 DNA sequence: TGTGCCAGCAGTGAAGAAGGGGCGGGAGTTGGAAATGAGCAGTTCTTC. This codes for CASSEEGAGVGNEQFF.

The CDR3 DNA is TGTGCCAGCAGCAATGAGGGAAATTATCAGCCCCAGCATTTT. Amino acids: CASSNEGNYQPQHF. The V and J genes are TRBV7-9 and TRBJ1-5, with unresolved D. CDR3 length: 14 amino acids. The germline V and J ends were trimmed by 5 bases and 5 bases, with 13 bases remaining between them. From germline, CDR1 is SEHNR and CDR2 FQNEAQ (reference sequence).

The table lists this clonotype with a few counts. V and J are TRBV12-3 or TRBV12-4 and TRBJ2-7; D gene uncertain. Between the trimmed V and J ends, which lost 6 bases and 3 bases, there was a span of 21 bases. There are 16 residues in the CDR3. CDR3 DNA sequence: TGTGCCAGCAGCCCCCCCCCCCCAAATAGTGTCTACGAGCAGTACTTC. Encoded protein: CASSPPPPNSVYEQYF.

This clonotype has just a few counts. V and J are TRBV6-2 or TRBV6-3 and TRBJ2-3, with a tentative D call TRBD2 (5 bases). V gave up 8 bases and J gave up 10 bases, with 25 bases separating them. Germline CDR1 reads MNHEY; CDR2 reads SVGEGT. This CDR3 has 15 amino acids. CDR3 sequence: CASHLSVARDRSQYF. The CDR3 DNA follows: TGTGCCAGCCATCTCTCGGTAGCTCGGGATCGATCGCAGTATTTT.

There are a few counts of this clonotype. The CDR3 sequence is CASSFIKGGDLADTEAFF. The CDR3 DNA is TGTGCCAGCAGCTTTATTAAAGGGGGCGACCTAGCTGACACTGAAGCTTTCTTT. V is TRBV7-9 and J is TRBJ1-1, with 7 bases aligning to TRBD1. CDR1 is SEHNR and CDR2 is FQNEAQ in the germline V gene (reference sequence). The CDR3 runs to 18 residues. V gave up 3 bases and J gave up 3 bases; unmatched junction bases: 16.

The V gene is TRBV6-2 or TRBV6-3, the J gene TRBJ1-5; 7 bases fit TRBD1. V lost 5 bases and J lost 3; bases outside the gene matches: 4. In germline, CDR1 is MNHEY, CDR2 SVGEGT. The CDR3 is 14 residues long. CDR3 region: CASSPGGNNQPQHF. The CDR3 nucleotides are TGTGCCAGCAGTCCAGGGGGTAACAATCAGCCCCAGCATTTT.

This clonotype has only a few counts. The junction departs from the called germline gene at one end, perhaps through a read error. The V and J genes are TRBV27 and TRBJ2-7; 11 positions agree with TRBD1. From germline, CDR1 is MNHEY and CDR2 SMNVEV (reference sequence). The CDR3 loop spans 16 amino acids. CDR3 region: CASGFLGQGARNEQYF. In DNA, the CDR3 is TGTGCCAGCGGTTTCCTCGGACAGGGGGCAAGAAACGAGCAGTACTTC.

The CDR3 loop reads CASSIRTGVNEKLFF. CDR3 in DNA: TGTGCCAGCAGCATTAGGACAGGTGTTAATGAAAAACTGTTTTTT. This chain joins TRBV7-2 and TRBJ1-4, with 7 nucleotides matching TRBD1. Trimming removed 5 bases from V and 4 bases from J; junction bases left unmatched: 7. From germline, CDR1 is SGHTA and CDR2 FQGNSA. The length of the CDR3 is 15 residues.

This clonotype was seen repeatedly, ten times or more. This CDR3 reads CASSLGSGVVYNEQFF. The DNA for the CDR3 is TGCGCCAGCAGCTTGGGCTCGGGAGTGGTCTACAATGAGCAGTTCTTC. This chain connects TRBV5-1 to TRBJ2-1, with D perhaps TRBD2 (6 bases). Germline V gene lookup returns CDR1 SGHRS and CDR2 YFSETQ. This CDR3 spans 16 amino acids. V lost 0 bases to trimming and J lost 3 bases, with 13 bases between them.

The chain combines TRBV2 with TRBJ2-2; the D gene is possibly TRBD2 (5 bases). The CDR3 runs to 14 residues. V was pared by 4 bases and J by 5 bases, with 11 bases between. Germline V lookup: CDR1 SNHLY, CDR2 FYNNEI. The CDR3 DNA is TGTGCCAGCAGTGGCGTCCAGCGGACCGGGGAGCTGTTTTTT. It translates to CASSGVQRTGELFF.

This clonotype appeared many times. V and J are TRBV11-1 and TRBJ2-1, with D possibly called TRBD1 or TRBD2 (5 bases each). Germline V gene lookup returns CDR1 SGHAT and CDR2 FQDESV (reference sequence). Trimming pared 0 bases from V and 0 bases from J, leaving 12 bases between. This CDR3 has 17 amino acids. In DNA, the CDR3 is TGTGCCAGCAGCTTAGCGGGACGGCTGAGCTCCTACAATGAGCAGTTCTTC. Translating it yields CASSLAGRLSSYNEQFF.

A few counts support this clonotype. The rearrangement uses TRBV5-1 and TRBJ1-1; 9 nucleotides agree with TRBD1. CDR1 SGHRS and CDR2 YFSETQ come from the germline V gene. This CDR3 spans 14 amino acids. V shed 0 bases and J 5 bases; nucleotides not matched to a gene: 2. The CDR3 is CASSLEDRGTEAFF. The CDR3 DNA follows: TGCGCCAGCAGCTTGGAGGACAGGGGAACTGAAGCTTTCTTT.